Listed here are 21 T cell receptor beta chains from one sample, sequenced in a study of PD-L1 blockade in urothelial cancer. Time point indicated: peripheral blood 6 weeks after treatment start. Method: immunoSEQ multiplex PCR; TCRdb's copy keeps in-frame clones and lacks some. Of about 110,000 clones in the sample, around 93% were seen once. The sequenced sample was PBMCs, obtained around atezolizumab (anti-PD-L1) treatment. The receptors derive from a man between 60 and 70 years old with urothelial cancer.

V gene TRBV14 combines with J gene TRBJ2-1, with TRBD2 matching over 8 bases. CDR3 length equals 15 residues. Trimming removed 4 bases from V and 8 bases from J; junction bases left unmatched: 10. Germline V gene sequence: CDR1 SGHDN, CDR2 FVKESK. The CDR3 here is CASSRWGAGVDEQFF. As DNA, the CDR3 is TGTGCCAGCAGCCGTTGGGGAGCGGGGGTCGATGAGCAGTTCTTC.

The genes are TRBV7-2 and TRBJ1-5, with D tentatively TRBD1 (5 bases). V was clipped by 3 bases and J by 6 bases, with 9 bases between them. Germline-derived CDR1 and CDR2 are SGHTA and FQGNSA. The CDR3 sequence is 13 residues long. The CDR3 sequence is CASSLSRGQPQHF. Written as DNA, the CDR3 is TGTGCCAGCAGCTTGAGTAGGGGTCAGCCCCAGCATTTT.

The chain employs TRBV30 and TRBJ1-2; D not resolved. CDR3 length: 13 residues. Germline V gives CDR1 GTSNPN, CDR2 SVGIG (reference sequence). V was clipped by 2 bases and J by 4 bases, with 11 bases between them. CDR3 amino acids: CAWSPPPGYGYTF. DNA for the CDR3: TGTGCCTGGAGTCCCCCTCCGGGCTATGGCTACACCTTC. Full variable domain (missing parts from reference TRBV30 and TRBJ1-2): SQTIHQWPATLVQPVGSPLSLECTVEGTSNPNLYWYRQAAGRGLQLLFYSVGIGQISSEVPQNLSASRPQDRQFILSSKKLLLSDSGFYLCAWSPPPGYGYTFGSGTRLTVV.

The gene calls are TRBV4-1 and TRBJ1-5; D may be TRBD1 (6 bases). The CDR3 sequence is 15 residues long. The V and J ends lost 4 bases and 7 bases respectively, with 17 bases between them. CDR1 is MGHRA and CDR2 is YSYEKL in the germline V gene. In DNA form, the CDR3 reads TGCGCCAGCAGCCGTGAAACAGGGCCAGTCCAGCCCCAGCATTTT. Translating it yields CASSRETGPVQPQHF.

The V and J genes are TRBV10-3 and TRBJ2-2; 8 nucleotides match TRBD2. Germline V gene sequence: CDR1 ENHRY, CDR2 SYGVKD. This CDR3 contains 15 residues. Trimming cost V 3 bases and J 4 bases; bases outside gene matches: 4. The CDR3 DNA reads as TGTGCCATCAGTGACGGGCGGGGGGCCACCGGGGAGCTGTTTTTT. This translates into CAISDGRGATGELFF.

The chain uses TRBV7-9 and TRBJ1-1; D unclear. The germline gives CDR1 SEHNR, CDR2 FQNEAQ (reference sequence). Trimming removed 0 bases at V and 4 bases at J, with 6 bases between. CDR3 length: 13 residues. The CDR3 nucleotides read TGTGCCAGCAGCTTAGCGGAGGGCACTGAAGCTTTCTTT. This sequence encodes CASSLAEGTEAFF.

This chain connects TRBV9 to TRBJ2-1; D perhaps matches TRBD2 (5 bases). Deletions cut 1 base from V and 3 bases from J, with 14 bases between. Germline V lookup: CDR1 SGDLS, CDR2 YYNGEE. The CDR3 is 16 amino acids. DNA for the CDR3: TGTGCCAGCAGCGTAACTTTAGCGTTCAGCTACAATGAGCAGTTCTTC. Amino acid sequence: CASSVTLAFSYNEQFF.

The chain carries TRBV11-3 and TRBJ2-7; unclear D gene. The CDR3 covers 13 residues. V lost 5 bases and J lost 0, with 8 bases in between. The germline V gene encodes CDR1 SGHNT and CDR2 YENEEA. The CDR3 bases are TGTGCCAGCAGCCCACCTAGCTCCTACGAGCAGTACTTC. The encoded protein is CASSPPSSYEQYF.

The gene calls are TRBV7-3 and TRBJ1-2; 8 bases fit TRBD1. This CDR3 contains 16 residues. The V gene's germline CDR1 is SGHTA and CDR2 FQGTGA. Trimming removed 5 bases from V and 0 bases from J; junction bases left unmatched: 8. CDR3 sequence (DNA): TGTGCCAGCAGCAATCTAGGGGACAGGCCTAACTATGGCTACACCTTC. This sequence encodes CASSNLGDRPNYGYTF.

The J gene is TRBJ1-2, the V gene TRBV7-2; D unclear. The CDR3 consists of 14 residues. V lost 1 base, J lost 2 bases, and 8 bases lay in between. CDR1 SGHTA and CDR2 FQGNSA come from the germline V gene. This CDR3 is CASSLETENYGYTF. DNA for the CDR3: TGTGCCAGCAGCTTAGAAACAGAGAACTATGGCTACACCTTC. The variable domain in full, with the rest retrieved from reference TRBV7-2 and TRBJ1-2, is GAGVSQSPSNKVTEKGKDVELRCDPISGHTALYWYRQSLGQGLEFLIYFQGNSAPDKSGLPSDRFSAERTGGSVSTLTIQRTQQEDSAVYLCASSLETENYGYTFGSGTRLTVV.

V usage is TRBV18 and J usage is TRBJ2-1, with unresolved D. With 3 bases removed from V and 8 bases from J, the gap between germline ends came to 20 bases. Germline V CDR1 and CDR2: KGHSH, LQKENI. The CDR3 runs to 16 residues. The CDR3 DNA reads TGTGCCAGCTCACCCAACCTTATAGCAGTTTCTGATGAGCAGTTCTTC. Its translation is CASSPNLIAVSDEQFF.

This chain connects TRBV9 to TRBJ2-3, with 11 bases aligning to TRBD2. This CDR3 is 16 amino acids long. The junction had 9 bases not matched to a gene; V was cut back by 1 base and J by 8 bases. In germline, CDR1 is SGDLS, CDR2 YYNGEE. This CDR3 is CASSVTSGGRMVTQYF. CDR3 DNA sequence: TGTGCCAGCAGCGTAACTAGCGGGGGACGCATGGTTACGCAGTATTTT.

The chain carries TRBV30 and TRBJ2-3; no clear D. Per germline, CDR1 GTSNPN and CDR2 SVGIG (reference sequence). Trimming stripped 1 base from V and 5 bases from J, with 19 bases between. CDR3 size: 16 residues. The CDR3 DNA reads TGTGCCTGGAGTGCTCCTAGGAGACTTCAGCGAGATACGCAGTATTTT. It specifies CAWSAPRRLQRDTQYF.

V is TRBV7-2 and J is TRBJ2-7; 7 nucleotides match TRBD1. With V trimmed by 2 bases and J by 6 bases, 4 bases remained unmatched. CDR1 and CDR2 from the germline V gene are SGHTA and FQGNSA. The CDR3 sequence is 13 residues long. The CDR3 protein is CASSLRQGGEQYF. CDR3 in DNA: TGTGCCAGCAGCTTAAGACAGGGTGGCGAGCAGTACTTC.

The genes are TRBV9 and TRBJ2-3; TRBD1 aligns across 8 bases. This CDR3 is built from 16 residues. V trimming: 0 bases; J trimming: 2 bases; junction bases outside the gene matches: 5. The germline CDR1 and CDR2 sequences are SGDLS and YYNGEE. The CDR3 coding sequence is TGTGCCAGCAGCGTAGCCAGGGGGCGCCTCACAGATACGCAGTATTTT. The encoded protein is CASSVARGRLTDTQYF.

The V gene is TRBV5-4, the J gene TRBJ2-7; TRBD2 agrees at 12 bases. The CDR3 length is 14 residues. The ends lost 6 bases at V and 6 bases at J; junction bases unmatched: 7. CDR1 is SGHNT, CDR2 YYREEE, per germline (reference sequence). For the CDR3, the DNA is TGTGCCAGCACCCCTAGCGGGAGGGCCTCCGAGCAGTACTTC. Translated, it gives CASTPSGRASEQYF. Full variable domain (rest looked up from reference TRBV5-4 and TRBJ2-7): ETGVTQSPTHLIKTRGQQVTLRCSSQSGHNTVSWYQQALGQGPQFIFQYYREEENGRGNFPPRFSGLQFPNYSSELNVNALELDDSALYLCASTPSGRASEQYFGPGTRLTVT.

The J gene is TRBJ2-5, the V gene TRBV9; 9 bases map to TRBD2. The CDR3 is 14 residues long. Trimming at V came to 3 bases and at J to 2 bases, leaving 2 bases not matched to a gene. The germline gives CDR1 SGDLS, CDR2 YYNGEE. The CDR3 coding sequence is TGTGCCAGCAGCGCCGGACTAGCGCAAGAGACCCAGTACTTC. Amino acids: CASSAGLAQETQYF.

V and J are TRBV6-1 and TRBJ2-3; maybe TRBD2 (6 bases). V dropped 2 bases and J dropped 4 bases, with 13 bases sitting between them. This CDR3 is built from 15 residues. Looked up from germline, CDR1 is MNHNS and CDR2 is SASEGT. The CDR3, as DNA: TGTGCCAGCAGTGAACTCGGGGGTGGCCCAGATACGCAGTATTTT. Protein: CASSELGGGPDTQYF.

This chain joins TRBV28 and TRBJ2-1; the match to TRBD2 covers 8 bases. V trimming: 8 bases; J trimming: 8 bases; junction bases outside the gene matches: 8. Per the germline V gene, CDR1 is MDHEN and CDR2 is SYDVKM. The CDR3 spans 13 residues. CDR3 loop: CASRTSLRDEQFF. CDR3 coding DNA: TGTGCCAGCCGGACTAGCCTTCGGGATGAGCAGTTCTTC.

The genes are TRBV7-2 and TRBJ1-2; 10 bases are shared with TRBD1. The CDR3 spans 14 residues. Trimming removed 2 bases from V and 6 bases from J; junction bases left unmatched: 3. In germline, CDR1 is SGHTA, CDR2 FQGNSA. The DNA of the CDR3 is TGTGCCAGCAGCTTATCAGGGACAGGGGATGGCTACACCTTC. Its protein is CASSLSGTGDGYTF.

This clone was recorded a few times. V usage is TRBV5-1 and J usage is TRBJ2-7; tentatively, D is TRBD1 (5 bases). V lost 4 bases to trimming and J lost 6 bases, with 17 bases between them. The CDR3 loop spans 14 amino acids. CDR1 and CDR2 (germline): SGHRS, YFSETQ. The CDR3 DNA reads TGCGCCAGCAGCCGCCTAGGACCACAGGCCGAGCAGTACTTC. This translates into CASSRLGPQAEQYF.